One T cell receptor (beta chain) is described in this entry. Its antigen is not identified. This entry comes from a study of cytomegalovirus exposure and HLA in healthy donors. Study-wide results and caveats: Specificity of a few CMV-associated chains for CMV antigens was verified in vitro. Follow-up analysis later connected one missense variant in DCLRE1C with trimming of TCR beta V- and J-genes.

Primers included in the PCR were 60 Vbeta and 13 Jbeta primers. Repertoires were generated with immunoSEQ multiplex PCR, while TCRdb's copy carries only in-frame clones and drops some. The table has about 100,000 clones, around 72% seen once. Sequencing was done on a sample of PBMCs. This receptor was obtained from a man aged 40-49 years in good health and CMV-seronegative.

The CDR3 sequence is CASSPRIPYSNQPQHF. CDR3 coding DNA: TGTGCCAGCAGTCCGCGCATTCCTTATAGCAATCAGCCCCAGCATTTT. V gene TRBV6-6 combines with J gene TRBJ1-5; D is undetermined. This CDR3 region has 16 residues. Germline CDR1 MNHNY, CDR2 SVGAGI (reference sequence). The ends were cut back, 5 bases at V and 0 bases at J, with 14 bases in the middle.